These 6 T cell receptor beta chains share one sample of origin, sequenced in a study of response to subunit inactivated influenza vaccine. TCRdb re-called the RT-PCR reads through MiXCR, storing one row per CDR3 protein. The sample lists about 190,000 distinct CDR3 sequences; under 15% were seen once. The specimen comprised CD8+ T cells sorted from PBMCs, sampled 4 to 6 days after vaccination. The receptors were gathered from a man aged 50-59 years who received an inactivated influenza vaccine.

The chain carries TRBV6-5 and TRBJ1-5; D not resolved. The germline V gene has CDR1 MNHEY and CDR2 SVGAGI. Trimming took off 2 bases at V and 9 bases at J, with 14 bases between the two ends. The CDR3 is made up of 14 amino acids. CDR3 region: CASSYLNSDGPQHF. Written as DNA, the CDR3 is TGTGCCAGCAGTTACCTAAACAGCGATGGGCCCCAGCATTTT.

This clonotype was picked up many times. The chain links TRBV5-1 to TRBJ2-7, with unresolved D. V lost 0 bases, J lost 0 bases, and 7 bases lay in between. In germline, CDR1 is SGHRS, CDR2 YFSETQ. This CDR3 has 14 residues. The CDR3: CASSLETASYEQYF. The CDR3 DNA sequence: TGCGCCAGCAGCTTGGAGACCGCCTCCTACGAGCAGTACTTC. The whole variable domain, remainder taken from reference TRBV5-1 and TRBJ2-7, is KAGVTQTPRYLIKTRGQQVTLSCSPISGHRSVSWYQQTPGQGLQFLFEYFSETQRNKGNFPGRFSGRQFSNSRSEMNVSTLELGDSALYLCASSLETASYEQYFGPGTRLTVT.

This clonotype has more than one count but fewer than ten. The V call is TRBV2, the J call TRBJ2-3, with 7 bases fitting TRBD1. Germline V gene sequence: CDR1 SNHLY, CDR2 FYNNEI. The CDR3 runs 15 residues. V shed 3 bases, J shed 2 bases, and the junction held 5 bases outside the gene matches. CDR3 nucleotides: TGTGCCAGCAGTGATAGAACAGGGGTCACAGATACGCAGTATTTT. Amino acid sequence: CASSDRTGVTDTQYF.

This clonotype has a count of ten or more. The chain couples TRBV6-2 or TRBV6-3 to TRBJ1-1, with 11 bases fitting TRBD1. CDR3 length: 16 residues. V dropped 0 bases and J dropped 4; count of bases not matched to a gene: 4. Germline CDR1 reads MNHEY; CDR2 reads SVGEGT. CDR3 DNA sequence: TGTGCCAGCAGTTACTCGGTCGGACAGGGGGCCACTGAAGCTTTCTTT. This sequence encodes CASSYSVGQGATEAFF.

This chain joins TRBV20-1 and TRBJ1-1; D remains unclear. Germline V gene lookup returns CDR1 DFQATT and CDR2 SNEGSKA (reference sequence). The CDR3 runs 14 residues. Trimming left V 6 bases short and J 0 bases short, with 14 bases between. CDR3 sequence reads: CSATWTRMNTEAFF. Written as DNA, the CDR3 is TGCAGTGCCACATGGACCCGCATGAACACTGAAGCTTTCTTT.

This clonotype was recorded a few times. V is TRBV12-3 or TRBV12-4 and J is TRBJ2-1; TRBD2 might be the D (6 bases). The CDR3 length is 15 residues. The V end was cut by 2 bases, the J end by 4 bases, with 12 bases between. The CDR3 is CASSLSRGRYNEQFF. The CDR3 DNA reads TGTGCCAGCAGTTTATCACGGGGGAGATACAATGAGCAGTTCTTC.